This T cell receptor (beta chain) was sequenced in a study of T cell responses to AZD1222 COVID-19 vaccine. TCRdb's table, derived via immunoSEQ multiplex PCR, lists solely in-frame clones and lacks some. The repertoire holds some 120,000 clones, 80% to 95% seen once, with just over 4% in the top ten. Trimming removed 6 bases at V and 2 bases at J, with 10 bases between. CDR1 and CDR2 (germline): SEHNR, FQNEAQ (reference sequence). The CDR3 has 13 amino acids. The study, taken as a whole, reports: An increase in Spike-specific TCR breadth and depth was observed after two AZD1222 doses.

Turning to this clone: Its matching antigen is unknown.

The sample here was peripheral blood, taken 28 days after the second dose of the MenACWY control vaccine. The receptor comes from an adult who received the MenACWY meningococcal vaccine as a control. V and J are TRBV7-9 and TRBJ1-2; weak D call: TRBD1 (5 bases). CDR3 region: CASRSTENYGYTF. CDR3 DNA sequence: TGTGCCAGCAGATCGACAGAGAACTATGGCTACACCTTC.